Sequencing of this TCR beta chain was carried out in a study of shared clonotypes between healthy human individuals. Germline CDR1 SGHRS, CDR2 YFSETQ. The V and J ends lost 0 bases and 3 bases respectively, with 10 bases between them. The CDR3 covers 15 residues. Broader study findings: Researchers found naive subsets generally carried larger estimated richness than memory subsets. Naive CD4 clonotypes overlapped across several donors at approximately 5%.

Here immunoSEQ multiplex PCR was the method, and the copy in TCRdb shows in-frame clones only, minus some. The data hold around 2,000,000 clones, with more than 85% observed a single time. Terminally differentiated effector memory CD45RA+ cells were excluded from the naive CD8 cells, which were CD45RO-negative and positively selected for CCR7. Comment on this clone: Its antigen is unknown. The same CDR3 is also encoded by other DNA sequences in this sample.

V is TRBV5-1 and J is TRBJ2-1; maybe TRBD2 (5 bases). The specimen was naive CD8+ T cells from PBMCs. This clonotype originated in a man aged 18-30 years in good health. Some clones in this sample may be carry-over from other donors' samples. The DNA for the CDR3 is TGCGCCAGCAGCTTGGACGGTGGGAGCTACAATGAGCAGTTCTTC. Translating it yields CASSLDGGSYNEQFF.